Presented here are 20 T cell receptor beta chains from one specimen sequenced in a study of blood T cell repertoires in COVID-19. The repertoire was sequenced with immunoSEQ multiplex PCR; TCRdb's copy has only in-frame clones and lacks some. The data hold roughly 230,000 clones, with about 88% observed a single time. Sequencing was done on a sample of peripheral blood. These receptors all stem from a man between 65 and 85 years old with acute or convalescent COVID-19.

This chain connects TRBV18 to TRBJ1-2; 8 bases agree with TRBD1. CDR3 length: 15 residues. V was clipped by 4 bases and J by 3 bases; unmatched bases: 7. Germline values: CDR1 KGHSH, CDR2 LQKENI. The CDR3 spells CASSLVKQGDYGYTF. The CDR3 nucleotides read TGTGCCAGCTCACTCGTAAAACAGGGGGACTATGGCTACACCTTC.

The chain uses TRBV12-3 or TRBV12-4 and TRBJ2-1; D is possibly TRBD2 (6 bases). This CDR3 contains 11 residues. V was trimmed by 4 bases and J by 9 bases, leaving 7 bases between them. In nucleotides, the CDR3 is TGTGCCAGCAGTTCGGGACTTGAGCAGTTCTTC. It is translated as CASSSGLEQFF.

The chain joins TRBV10-3 to TRBJ2-7; 15 nucleotides match TRBD2. V lost 3 bases and J lost 4; bases outside the gene matches: 4. The V gene's germline CDR1 is ENHRY and CDR2 SYGVKD. This CDR3 is built from 16 residues. Written as DNA, the CDR3 is TGTGCCATCAGTGACGGACTAGCGGGAGGGCTTTACGAGCAGTACTTC. This sequence encodes CAISDGLAGGLYEQYF.

The CDR3 DNA is TGTGCCAGCAGTTTCCGACAGGGCAACTATGGCTACACCTTC. This encodes CASSFRQGNYGYTF. This rearrangement joins TRBV28 to TRBJ1-2; 7 bases line up with TRBD1. V trimming: 3 bases; J trimming: 2 bases; junction bases outside the gene matches: 3. Germline CDR1 is MDHEN and CDR2 is SYDVKM. This CDR3 comprises 14 residues.

This chain joins TRBV7-8 and TRBJ2-7, with 8 bases matching TRBD2. V shed 3 bases, J shed 2 bases, and the junction held 6 bases outside the gene matches. The germline CDR1 and CDR2 sequences are SGHVS and FQNEAQ. The CDR3 sequence is 15 residues long. The CDR3 reads CASSLSGSSAYEQYF. The DNA of the CDR3 is TGTGCCAGCAGCTTGAGCGGGAGTTCCGCCTACGAGCAGTACTTC.

This clone was recorded once. This chain connects TRBV27 to TRBJ2-2; TRBD2 might be the D (5 bases). CDR1 and CDR2 (germline): MNHEY, SMNVEV (reference sequence). V gave up 2 bases and J gave up 0 bases, with 10 bases separating them. The CDR3 contains 16 residues. CDR3 residues: CASSLRGRANTGELFF. For the CDR3, the DNA is TGTGCCAGCAGTTTAAGAGGGAGAGCGAACACCGGGGAGCTGTTTTTT.

V and J are TRBV25-1 and TRBJ1-3; D not resolved. The CDR3 is 14 residues long. Looked up from germline, CDR1 is MGHDK and CDR2 is SYGVNS. Trimming took 7 bases from V and 3 from J, leaving 13 bases between them. CDR3 nucleotide sequence: TGTGCCAGCACCACACGGGTGTTTGGAAACACCATATATTTT. This codes for CASTTRVFGNTIYF.

V is TRBV28 and J is TRBJ2-1; TRBD2 aligns across 9 bases. With 5 bases clipped from V and 5 bases from J, the junction kept 10 bases outside the gene matches. Germline values: CDR1 MDHEN, CDR2 SYDVKM. The CDR3 is 16 residues long. The CDR3 coding sequence is TGTGCCAGCAGTCCGTTAGGGGTAGCGGGAGACAATGAGCAGTTCTTC. Protein: CASSPLGVAGDNEQFF.

J is TRBJ2-3 and V is TRBV6-5, with 9 bases fitting TRBD2. The CDR3 is 14 residues long. Germline-derived CDR1 and CDR2 are MNHEY and SVGAGI. V lost 8 bases and J lost 5; bases outside the gene matches: 8. The CDR3 nucleotides read TGTGCCAGCGATAGACTAGCGGCTGGAGATACGCAGTATTTT. Its translation: CASDRLAAGDTQYF.

V gene TRBV19 combines with J gene TRBJ1-2, with 9 bases identical to TRBD1. The CDR3 contains 15 residues. Trimming at V came to 3 bases and at J to 1 base, leaving 3 bases not matched to a gene. Germline V gives CDR1 LNHDA, CDR2 SQIVND (reference sequence). CDR3 residues: CASSMAGQGNYGYTF. As DNA, the CDR3 is TGTGCCAGTAGTATGGCGGGACAGGGTAACTATGGCTACACCTTC.

This clone has just one count. The chain carries TRBV27 and TRBJ2-1; TRBD2 agrees at 9 bases. Trimming at V came to 5 bases and at J to 8 bases, leaving 13 bases not matched to a gene. Germline CDR1 and CDR2: MNHEY and SMNVEV (reference sequence). The CDR3 extends over 16 amino acids. CDR3 DNA sequence: TGTGCCAGCAGTCGAAAGCGTAGCGGGAGTAGGGATGAGCAGTTCTTC. Amino acids: CASSRKRSGSRDEQFF.

The rearrangement uses TRBV5-6 and TRBJ2-7; 10 bases match TRBD2. V was clipped by 5 bases and J by 2 bases; unmatched bases: 7. This CDR3 has 15 amino acids. Germline assignment: CDR1 SGHDT and CDR2 YYEEEE. The CDR3 loop is CASSFSGRKTYEQYF. CDR3 nucleotide sequence: TGTGCCAGCAGTTTTAGCGGGAGGAAAACCTACGAGCAGTACTTC. The variable domain in full, completed from reference TRBV5-6 and TRBJ2-7, reads DAGVTQSPTHLIKTRGQQVTLRCSPKSGHDTVSWYQQALGQGPQFIFQYYEEEERQRGNFPDRFSGHQFPNYSSELNVNALLLGDSALYLCASSFSGRKTYEQYFGPGTRLTVT.

The genes are TRBV30 and TRBJ1-3; D remains unclear. Trimming stripped 2 bases from V and 0 bases from J, with 14 bases between. The CDR3 is 16 amino acids. CDR1 and CDR2 (germline): GTSNPN, SVGIG (reference sequence). CDR3 coding DNA: TGTGCCTGGAGTACCGACCGGGTGAGCTCTGGAAACACCATATATTTT. Protein product: CAWSTDRVSSGNTIYF.

The gene calls are TRBV6-1 and TRBJ2-5; 11 nucleotides align to TRBD2. V dropped 0 bases and J dropped 7; count of bases not matched to a gene: 7. This CDR3 contains 16 residues. Germline V gene data show CDR1 as MNHNS and CDR2 as SASEGT. In nucleotides, the CDR3 is TGTGCCAGCAGTGAAGCGGGGGGACTAGCGGTCCGGACCCAGTACTTC. Translating it yields CASSEAGGLAVRTQYF.

Worth noting for this clone: Other DNA sequences in this sample translate to the same CDR3. The chain is built from TRBV25-1 and TRBJ2-2; tentatively, D is TRBD1 (6 bases). Looked up from germline, CDR1 is MGHDK and CDR2 is SYGVNS. V was clipped by 6 bases and J by 1 base, with 9 bases between them. The CDR3 is 14 amino acids. CDR3 region: CASSHRENTGELFF. The CDR3 region has the DNA TGTGCCAGCAGCCACAGGGAGAACACCGGGGAGCTGTTTTTT.

The chain is built from TRBV15 and TRBJ1-1; D is uncertain. V was shortened by 0 bases and J by 5 bases, with 13 bases between the two germline ends. In germline, CDR1 is LNHNV, CDR2 YYDKDF (reference sequence). The CDR3 consists of 15 residues. The DNA of the CDR3 is TGTGCCACCAGCAGAGATTTCGTAGGAGGAACTGAAGCTTTCTTT. It translates to CATSRDFVGGTEAFF.

The chain links TRBV21-1 to TRBJ2-7; the table gives TRBD1 as D, unverified against the DNA. TRBV21-1 corresponds to a pseudogene. The CDR3 contains 16 residues. As DNA, the CDR3 is TGTGCCAGCAGCGTAAAGCCGGGACAGGGGAAGGTCGAGCAGTACTTC. Translated: CASSVKPGQGKVEQYF.

The chain uses TRBV2 and TRBJ1-2, with D uncertain. Germline CDR1 and CDR2: SNHLY and FYNNEI. CDR3 size: 14 residues. Between the trimmed V and J ends, which lost 0 bases and 3 bases, there was a span of 8 bases. The CDR3 coding sequence is TGTGCCAGCAGTGAAGCTGGCGGATACTATGGCTACACCTTC. Translation: CASSEAGGYYGYTF.

The chain couples TRBV19 to TRBJ2-7, with D tentatively TRBD2 (6 bases). V lost 6 bases and J lost 4, with 16 bases in between. Germline V gene sequence: CDR1 LNHDA, CDR2 SQIVND (reference sequence). CDR3 length: 14 residues. Here the CDR3 reads CASSRGSDWYEQYF. The CDR3 DNA sequence: TGTGCCAGTAGCCGGGGGAGTGATTGGTACGAGCAGTACTTC.

The gene calls are TRBV7-9 and TRBJ2-5; 7 positions agree with TRBD1. The ends lost 5 bases at V and 4 bases at J; junction bases unmatched: 10. The CDR3 has 15 amino acids. From germline, CDR1 is SEHNR and CDR2 FQNEAQ (reference sequence). The CDR3 loop reads CASSMIQGFLETQYF. Written as DNA, the CDR3 is TGTGCCAGCAGCATGATACAGGGGTTTCTAGAGACCCAGTACTTC.